Listed below are T cell receptor beta chains from one sample, sequenced in a study of cytomegalovirus exposure and HLA in healthy donors. Some clones are missing from TCRdb's copy, which holds only in-frame ones; the method was immunoSEQ multiplex PCR. The profile covers around 100,000 clones, with approximately 79% appearing a single time and 3% to 4% taken by the ten largest. Sequenced sample: PBMCs. These receptors were obtained from a woman in her 40s in good health and CMV-seronegative. Each CDR3 is given with its conserved first and last residue. The D gene is left open where the match is weak. Clone size, where shown, is once, few, many, or a class for clones that have expanded.

.	TRBV19	.	TRBJ2-5	TGTGCCAGTAGTATTATGGTAACGGGTCTAGAGACCCAGTACTTC	CASSIMVTGLETQYF
.	TRBV7-2	.	TRBJ2-1	TGTGCCAGCAGCTTCTGGGGGCCGAATGAGCAGTTCTTC	CASSFWGPNEQFF
.	TRBV10-2	.	TRBJ2-7	TGCGCCAGCAGTCGGGGGAGCGAGCAGTACTTC	CASSRGSEQYF
.	TRBV4-3	few	TRBJ1-2	TGCGCCAGCAGCCAAGCAATATCCGGCGGTACCGTTAACTATGGCTACACCTTC	CASSQAISGGTVNYGYTF
.	TRBV27	.	TRBJ2-6	TGTGCCTCCGCGAGTGTCACTGGGGCCAACGTCCTGACTTTC	CASASVTGANVLTF
.	TRBV19	.	TRBJ2-1	TGTGCCAGTAGCGTTCCCGAGGGCCGTCGTCTGTTCTTC	CASSVPEGRRLFF
TRBD1	TRBV27	.	TRBJ1-1	TGTGCCACCAGGACAGGGGGGACTGAAGCTTTCTTT	CATRTGGTEAFF
TRBD2	TRBV27	.	TRBJ2-1	TGTGCCAGCAGTCAAGGACTAGCGGGGGGACCTTTCTACAATGAGCAGTTCTTC	CASSQGLAGGPFYNEQFF
.	TRBV21-1	.	TRBJ1-5	TGTGCCAGCCTCCGGGGAGCTAGCAATCAGCCCCAGCATTTT	CASLRGASNQPQHF
TRBD1	TRBV19	once	TRBJ2-2	TGTGCCAGCGTCTCCTGGGACAGGAACACCGGGGAGCTGTTTTTT	CASVSWDRNTGELFF
TRBD2	TRBV5-1	.	TRBJ2-3	TGCGCCAGCAGCTCAAGCGGGGGGGTCACAGATACGCAGTATTTT	CASSSSGGVTDTQYF
TRBD2	TRBV7-6	.	TRBJ2-3	TGTGCCAGCAGCTCCACTAGCGGGAGGCCAGATACGCAGTATTTT	CASSSTSGRPDTQYF
TRBD2	TRBV30	.	TRBJ2-1	TGTGCCTGGAGTGTTCAGGGACTAGTAGGGGAGCAGTTCTTC	CAWSVQGLVGEQFF
.	TRBV5-4	.	TRBJ2-4	TGTGCCAGCAGCGCCCCCGAGCAGCCAGGAAACATTCAGTACTTC	CASSAPEQPGNIQYF
.	TRBV5-1	.	TRBJ2-3	TGCGCTAGCACCCAGGGGCTTACGTACGACACAGATACGCAGTATTTT	CASTQGLTYDTDTQYF
.	TRBV28	.	TRBJ1-4	TGTGCCAGCAGTTTAAGTGGGGCAGGGCTTAAGGAAAAACTGTTTTTT	CASSLSGAGLKEKLFF
.	TRBV6-5	.	TRBJ2-4	TGTGCCAGCAGTTACTCCCTCTTGACAGCTCAGTACTTC	CASSYSLLTAQYF
.	TRBV28	.	TRBJ1-4	TGTGCCAGCAGTTTATCGGGATTTCCTAATGAAAAACTGTTTTTT	CASSLSGFPNEKLFF
.	TRBV5-4	.	TRBJ1-3	TGTGCCAGCACGTTCCCAGGGGCTGGAAACACCATATATTTT	CASTFPGAGNTIYF
TRBD2	TRBV19	.	TRBJ2-7	TGTGCCAGTAGTATTGGTAGCGGGAGTTCCCACGAGCAGTACTTC	CASSIGSGSSHEQYF
TRBD2	TRBV28	.	TRBJ2-7	TGTGCCAGCAGTTTGGGGGGGAGAGCCCACGAGCAGTACTTC	CASSLGGRAHEQYF
TRBD1	TRBV29-1	few	TRBJ1-2	TGCAGCGTTGAAAAAACAGGGGGAAGGGATGGCTACACCTTC	CSVEKTGGRDGYTF
.	TRBV28	.	TRBJ2-6	TGTGCCAGCAGTTTTAGTAGGGGTGGGGCCAACGTCCTGACTTTC	CASSFSRGGANVLTF
TRBD2	TRBV7-2	few	TRBJ2-7	TGTGCCAGCAGCTTAGGGGTGACTAGCGGGAGGCCCTCCTACGAGCAGTACTTC	CASSLGVTSGRPSYEQYF
TRBD2	TRBV7-9	once	TRBJ2-1	TGTGCCAGCGGGACTAGCGGGAGAAGATATGAGCAGTTCTTC	CASGTSGRRYEQFF
TRBD1	TRBV4-3	.	TRBJ2-4	TGCGCCAGCAGCCAAGATATGACAGGGGGTGCCAAAAACATTCAGTACTTC	CASSQDMTGGAKNIQYF
TRBD1	TRBV18	.	TRBJ1-4	TGTGCCAGCTCACCCGAGACAGGGGATAATGACAAACTGTTTTTT	CASSPETGDNDKLFF
.	TRBV13	few	TRBJ2-3	TGTGCCAGCAGCTCCCCGACAGGTAGCACAGATACGCAGTATTTT	CASSSPTGSTDTQYF
.	TRBV7-2	.	TRBJ2-2	TGTGCCAGCAGCTCCCTAGGGGCCGGGGAGCTGTTTTTT	CASSSLGAGELFF
TRBD2	TRBV4-1	.	TRBJ2-1	TGCGCCAGCAGCCAAGATTTAGCGGGGGAATACAATGAGCAGTTCTTC	CASSQDLAGEYNEQFF